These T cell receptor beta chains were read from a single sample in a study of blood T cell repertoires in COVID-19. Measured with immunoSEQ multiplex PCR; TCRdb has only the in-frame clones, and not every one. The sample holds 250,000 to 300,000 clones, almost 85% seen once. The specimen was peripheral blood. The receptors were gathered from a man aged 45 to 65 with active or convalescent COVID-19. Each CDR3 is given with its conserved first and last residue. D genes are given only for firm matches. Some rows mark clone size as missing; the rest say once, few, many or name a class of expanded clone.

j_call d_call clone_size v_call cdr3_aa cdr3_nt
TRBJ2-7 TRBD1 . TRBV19 CASSIVQGAPYEQYF TGTGCCAGTAGTATTGTACAGGGGGCTCCCTACGAGCAGTACTTC
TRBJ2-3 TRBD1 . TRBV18 CASSPSRTGGVTDTQYF TGTGCCAGCTCACCGTCCAGGACAGGGGGCGTCACAGATACGCAGTATTTT
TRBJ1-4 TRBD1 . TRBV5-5 CASSLAGQGGNEKLFF TGTGCCAGCAGCTTGGCCGGACAGGGTGGTAATGAAAAACTGTTTTTT
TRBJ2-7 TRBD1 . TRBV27 CASSFPGTGAEQYF TGTGCCAGCAGTTTCCCCGGGACAGGGGCCGAGCAGTACTTC
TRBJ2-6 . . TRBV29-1 CSVRGPGANVLTF TGCAGCGTCCGAGGGCCCGGGGCCAACGTCCTGACTTTC
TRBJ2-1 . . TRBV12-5 CASGLVGAYNEQFF TGTGCTAGTGGTTTGGTCGGAGCGTACAATGAGCAGTTCTTC
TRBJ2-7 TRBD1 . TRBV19 CASSWDSYSYEQYF TGTGCCAGTAGTTGGGACAGCTACTCCTACGAGCAGTACTTC
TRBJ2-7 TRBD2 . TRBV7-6 CASSPASGRAYEQYF TGTGCCAGCAGCCCCGCTAGCGGGAGGGCATACGAGCAGTACTTC
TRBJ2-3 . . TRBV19 CASSIGGHTDTQYF TGTGCCAGTAGTATAGGGGGGCACACAGATACGCAGTATTTT
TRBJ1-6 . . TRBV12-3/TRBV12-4 CASSRGYNSPLHF TGTGCCAGCAGTCGGGGGTATAATTCACCCCTCCACTTT
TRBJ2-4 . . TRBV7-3 CASSLGGVNIQYF TGTGCCAGCAGCTTAGGAGGGGTAAACATTCAGTACTTC
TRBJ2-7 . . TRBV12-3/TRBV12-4 CASSFGDEYEQYF TGTGCCAGCAGTTTCGGGGATGAGTACGAGCAGTACTTC
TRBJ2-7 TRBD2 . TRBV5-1 CASSLDSGRDGGEQYF TGCGCCAGCAGCTTGGACAGCGGGAGAGATGGTGGCGAGCAGTACTTC
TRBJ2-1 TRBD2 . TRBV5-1 CASRQGAGTNEQFF TGCGCCAGCAGGCAAGGAGCGGGGACCAATGAGCAGTTCTTC
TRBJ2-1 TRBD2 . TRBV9 CASSVGSGRGDEQFF TGTGCCAGCAGCGTAGGAAGCGGGAGGGGCGATGAGCAGTTCTTC
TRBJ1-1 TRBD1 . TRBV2 CASSPTGSRTEAFF TGTGCCAGCAGCCCGACAGGGTCGAGGACTGAAGCTTTCTTT
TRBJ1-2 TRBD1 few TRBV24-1 CATSDVGTGEAYGYTF TGTGCCACCAGTGATGTTGGGACAGGGGAGGCCTATGGCTACACCTTC
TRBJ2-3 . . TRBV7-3 CASSLKRGDTQYF TGTGCCAGCAGCTTAAAAAGGGGGGATACGCAGTATTTT
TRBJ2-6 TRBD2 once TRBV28 CAAAWGGFGANVLTF TGTGCCGCAGCGTGGGGGGGTTTTGGGGCCAACGTCCTGACTTTC
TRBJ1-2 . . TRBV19 CATRGGLNYGYTF TGTGCCACCCGGGGGGGCCTTAACTATGGCTACACCTTC
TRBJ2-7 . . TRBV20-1 CSATGVDEQYF TGCAGTGCGACCGGGGTTGACGAGCAGTACTTC
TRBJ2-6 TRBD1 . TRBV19 CASSIDPTGARSGANVLTF TGTGCCAGTAGTATAGACCCGACAGGGGCCAGGTCTGGGGCCAACGTCCTGACTTTC
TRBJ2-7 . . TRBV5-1 CASSFGVQPSPYEQYF TGCGCCAGCAGCTTTGGCGTACAGCCTTCTCCCTACGAGCAGTACTTC
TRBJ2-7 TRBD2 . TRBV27 CASSSGTSGTREQYF TGTGCCAGCAGTTCGGGGACTAGCGGGACGAGGGAGCAGTACTTC
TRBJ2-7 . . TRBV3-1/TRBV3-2 CASGQGSYEQYF TGTGCCAGCGGGCAGGGCTCCTACGAGCAGTACTTC
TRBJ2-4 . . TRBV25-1 CASSPRGVASLISNIQYF TGTGCCAGCAGTCCCAGAGGTGTGGCAAGCCTGATATCAAACATTCAGTACTTC
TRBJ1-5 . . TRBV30 CAWSVRSNQPQHF TGTGCCTGGAGTGTACGGAGCAATCAGCCCCAGCATTTT
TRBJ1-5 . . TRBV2 CASSEERGFGNQPQHF TGTGCCAGCAGTGAAGAGAGGGGGTTCGGGAATCAGCCCCAGCATTTT
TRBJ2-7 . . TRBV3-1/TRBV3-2 CASSQITGVGYEQYF TGTGCCAGCAGCCAAATCACGGGGGTCGGTTACGAGCAGTACTTC
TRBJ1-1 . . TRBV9 CASSPHTTNTEAFF TGTGCCAGCAGCCCACACACCACGAACACTGAAGCTTTCTTT
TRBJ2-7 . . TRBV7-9 CASSLAPKEQYF TGTGCCAGCAGCTTAGCCCCCAAAGAGCAGTACTTC
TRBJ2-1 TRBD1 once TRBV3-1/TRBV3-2 CASSQVGGRTNEQFF TGTGCCAGCAGCCAAGTAGGGGGCCGTACAAATGAGCAGTTCTTC
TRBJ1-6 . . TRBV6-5 CASSYRMGGSPLHF TGTGCCAGCAGTTACAGGATGGGGGGTTCACCCCTCCACTTT
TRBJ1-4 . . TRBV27 CASSPGGGTANEKLFF TGTGCCAGCAGTCCAGGCGGAGGTACAGCTAATGAAAAACTGTTTTTT
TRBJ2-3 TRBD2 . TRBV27 CASSPPVSGRATDTQYF TGTGCCAGCAGTCCCCCTGTGAGCGGGAGGGCCACAGATACGCAGTATTTT
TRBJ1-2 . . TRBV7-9 CASSLANNRDRIYGYTF TGTGCCAGCAGCTTGGCCAATAACAGGGACCGTATCTATGGCTACACCTTC
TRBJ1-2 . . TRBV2 CASKAGGGGYTF TGTGCCAGTAAGGCCGGGGGAGGTGGCTACACCTTC
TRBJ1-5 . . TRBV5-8 CASSLRGDTQPQHF TGTGCCAGCAGCCTGCGGGGAGATACCCAGCCCCAGCATTTT
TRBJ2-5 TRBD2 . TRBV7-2 CASSLLGWGLAGQETQYF TGTGCCAGCAGCTTACTCGGTTGGGGACTAGCGGGACAAGAGACCCAGTACTTC
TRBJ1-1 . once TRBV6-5 CASSRQRNTETFF TGTGCCAGCAGCCGACAGAGGAACACTGAAACTTTCTTT
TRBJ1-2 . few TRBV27 CASSSHPNPRQPPGYTF TGTGCCAGCAGCTCCCACCCCAACCCCCGACAGCCTCCTGGCTACACCTTC
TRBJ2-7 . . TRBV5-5 CASSLEGLNYEQYF TGTGCCAGCAGCTTGGAGGGGCTAAACTACGAGCAGTACTTC
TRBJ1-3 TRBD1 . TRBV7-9 CASSWGQGKGNTIYF TGTGCCAGCAGCTGGGGACAGGGCAAAGGAAACACCATATATTTT
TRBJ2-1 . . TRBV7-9 CASSGGTQRSYNEQFF TGTGCCAGCAGCGGCGGGACTCAGAGGTCCTACAATGAGCAGTTCTTC
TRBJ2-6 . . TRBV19 CASSILQGSAGANVLTF TGTGCCAGTAGTATACTCCAGGGTTCGGCTGGGGCCAACGTCCTGACTTTC
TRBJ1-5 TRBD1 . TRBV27 CASVETGISNQPQHF TGTGCCAGCGTAGAGACAGGGATTAGCAATCAGCCCCAGCATTTT
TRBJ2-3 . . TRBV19 CASSSPGAQYF TGTGCCAGCTCTTCCCCGGGGGCGCAGTATTTT
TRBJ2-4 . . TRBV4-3 CASSQDLPGTLGDIQYF TGCGCCAGCAGCCAAGATTTACCCGGGACACTCGGCGACATTCAGTACTTC
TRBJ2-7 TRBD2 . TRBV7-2 CASSLGTSGTSYEQYF TGTGCCAGCAGCTTAGGCACTAGCGGAACCTCCTACGAGCAGTACTTC
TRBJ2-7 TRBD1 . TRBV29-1 CSVVGTGNYEQYF TGCAGCGTTGTAGGGACAGGGAACTACGAGCAGTACTTC
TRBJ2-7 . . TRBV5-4 CASSLRQGNEQYF TGTGCCAGCAGCTTGAGGCAGGGGAACGAGCAGTACTTC
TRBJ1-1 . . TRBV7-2 CASSLREMNTEAFF TGTGCCAGCAGCCTTAGAGAAATGAACACTGAAGCTTTCTTT
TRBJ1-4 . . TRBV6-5 CASSYSMGQESSF TGTGCCAGCAGTTACTCGATGGGGCAGGAGTCCTCTTTT
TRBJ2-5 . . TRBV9 CASSAGGAGETQYF TGTGCCAGCAGCGCTGGGGGCGCCGGGGAGACCCAGTACTTC
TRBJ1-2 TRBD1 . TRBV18 CASSQLGTGLWGYTF TGTGCCAGCTCACAACTCGGGACAGGGTTGTGGGGCTACACCTTC
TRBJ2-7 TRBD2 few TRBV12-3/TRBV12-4 CASRPSGIGEQYF TGTGCCAGCAGACCCAGCGGGATCGGCGAGCAGTACTTC
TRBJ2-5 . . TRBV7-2 CASSLLKEETQYF TGTGCCAGCAGCTTACTTAAGGAGGAGACCCAGTACTTC
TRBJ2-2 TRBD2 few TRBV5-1 CASSYGRAIGELFF TGCGCCAGCAGCTACGGGAGGGCCATCGGGGAGCTGTTTTTT
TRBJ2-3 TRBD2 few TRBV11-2 CASSLVGGRGADTQYF TGTGCCAGCAGCTTAGTTGGCGGGAGGGGTGCAGATACGCAGTATTTT
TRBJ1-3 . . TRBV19 CASSSGGRGNTIYF TGTGCCAGTAGTAGCGGGGGTCGCGGAAACACCATATATTTT